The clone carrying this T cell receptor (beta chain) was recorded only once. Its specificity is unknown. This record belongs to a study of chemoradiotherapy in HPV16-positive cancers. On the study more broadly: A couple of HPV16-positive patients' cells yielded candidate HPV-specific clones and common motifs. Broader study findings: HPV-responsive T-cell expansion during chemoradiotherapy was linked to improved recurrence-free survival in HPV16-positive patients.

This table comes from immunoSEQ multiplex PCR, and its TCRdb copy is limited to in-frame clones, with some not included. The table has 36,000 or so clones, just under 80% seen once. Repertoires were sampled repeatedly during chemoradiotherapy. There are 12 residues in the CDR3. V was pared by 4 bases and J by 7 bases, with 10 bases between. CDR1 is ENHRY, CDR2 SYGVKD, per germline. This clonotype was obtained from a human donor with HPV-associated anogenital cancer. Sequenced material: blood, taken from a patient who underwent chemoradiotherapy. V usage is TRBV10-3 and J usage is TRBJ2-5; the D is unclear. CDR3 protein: CAISGPSGTQYF. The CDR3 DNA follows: TGTGCCATCAGTGGCCCATCCGGGACCCAGTACTTC.